This is a list of T cell receptor beta chains from one sample in a study of T-cell reconstitution after alpha-beta-depleted transplantation in children. Each CDR3 protein gets one entry after TCRdb re-called the PCR reads with MiXCR. The sample yields approximately 350,000 distinct CDR3 sequences, 16% seen once. Sequences were derived from PBMCs, mostly from graft donor cells, sampled 360 days after TCRalphabeta/CD19-depleted stem cell transplant. These receptors came from a male patient between 2 and 15 years old who had a stem cell transplant for acute lymphoblastic leukemia, so the T cells may come from the graft donor. CDR3s include the opening cysteine and the closing phenylalanine or tryptophan. A D gene is named only where the DNA matches it firmly. Only part of the rows carry a size: once, few, many, or a class if the clone is expanded.

d_call	clone_size	j_call	v_call	cdr3_aa	cdr3_nt
.	.	TRBJ1-2	TRBV28	CASTQTPGIYGYTF	TGTGCCAGCACCCAAACTCCCGGCATCTATGGCTACACCTTC
.	.	TRBJ2-7	TRBV7-9	CASSENLGPYEQYF	TGTGCCAGCAGCGAGAATCTAGGTCCCTACGAGCAGTACTTC
.	.	TRBJ2-6	TRBV2	CARGGGSGANVLTF	TGTGCCAGGGGCGGCGGTTCTGGGGCCAACGTCCTGACTTTC
TRBD2	many	TRBJ2-1	TRBV5-1	CASSLEPTSVNSHNEQFF	TGCGCCAGCAGCTTGGAACCGACTAGCGTCAATTCCCACAATGAGCAGTTCTTC
.	.	TRBJ1-5	TRBV25-1	CASRGEPSNQPQHF	TGTGCCAGCAGGGGGGAGCCTAGCAATCAGCCCCAGCATTTT
.	few	TRBJ2-6	TRBV6-1	CASSAPSGANVLTF	TGTGCCAGCAGCGCTCCGTCTGGGGCCAACGTCCTGACTTTC
.	few	TRBJ1-5	TRBV28	CASSILDTVYSNQPQHF	TGTGCCAGCAGTATACTAGATACAGTGTATAGCAATCAGCCCCAGCATTTT
.	few	TRBJ1-2	TRBV6-9	CASIPWDYGYTF	TGTGCCAGCATACCATGGGACTATGGCTACACCTTC
.	many	TRBJ2-3	TRBV20-1	CSANPYTDTQYF	TGCAGTGCTAACCCATACACAGATACGCAGTATTTT
.	many	TRBJ2-2	TRBV5-1	CASSLVQGKAGELFF	TGCGCCAGCAGCTTGGTCCAGGGAAAAGCCGGGGAGCTGTTTTTT
TRBD1	many	TRBJ2-2	TRBV12-3/TRBV12-4	CASSVYRGFDTGELFF	TGTGCCAGCAGTGTGTACAGGGGGTTTGACACCGGGGAGCTGTTTTTT
.	many	TRBJ2-5	TRBV4-2	CASSQGVRETQYF	TGCGCCAGCAGCCAAGGGGTGCGGGAGACCCAGTACTTC
TRBD2	.	TRBJ2-7	TRBV28	CASSFWPGRGYEQYF	TGTGCCAGCAGTTTCTGGCCCGGGAGGGGCTACGAGCAGTACTTC
.	few	TRBJ1-1	TRBV20-1	CSASPGAMNTEAFF	TGCAGTGCTAGCCCAGGGGCCATGAACACTGAAGCTTTCTTT
TRBD2	.	TRBJ2-1	TRBV11-1	CASSSTGTSGIRGHSYNEQFF	TGTGCCAGCAGCTCGACCGGGACTAGCGGGATTAGAGGGCACTCCTACAATGAGCAGTTCTTC
.	.	TRBJ2-1	TRBV9	CASSVGGAQFF	TGTGCCAGCAGCGTAGGAGGAGCGCAGTTCTTC
.	few	TRBJ1-1	TRBV9	CASSVQGISEAFF	TGTGCCAGCAGCGTCCAGGGTATCTCTGAAGCTTTCTTT
TRBD1	few	TRBJ2-1	TRBV12-3/TRBV12-4	CASSWDRRGEQFF	TGTGCCAGCAGCTGGGACAGGAGGGGTGAGCAGTTCTTC
TRBD2	few	TRBJ2-3	TRBV20-1	CSYPSGRALDTQYF	TGCAGCTACCCTAGCGGGAGGGCCCTGGATACGCAGTATTTT
.	.	TRBJ2-2	TRBV29-1	CSVEDVLNTGELFF	TGCAGCGTGGAGGACGTTCTGAACACCGGGGAGCTGTTTTTT
.	.	TRBJ2-4	TRBV4-3	CASSQDRAGVNIQYF	TGCGCCAGCAGCCAAGATAGGGCAGGGGTAAACATTCAGTACTTC
.	.	TRBJ2-7	TRBV28	CASSPPGLGKNYEQYF	TGTGCCAGCAGTCCCCCCGGACTGGGTAAGAACTACGAGCAGTACTTC
.	.	TRBJ2-5	TRBV29-1	CSVEDMAYQETQYF	TGCAGCGTTGAAGATATGGCTTACCAAGAGACCCAGTACTTC
.	few	TRBJ2-3	TRBV14	CASSQFGLDTQYF	TGTGCCAGCAGCCAATTCGGGCTGGATACGCAGTATTTT
.	.	TRBJ2-1	TRBV12-3/TRBV12-4	CASSLAGAIYNEQFF	TGTGCCAGCAGTTTAGCGGGAGCCATCTACAATGAGCAGTTCTTC
TRBD2	.	TRBJ2-7	TRBV5-1	CASSLEASGSKWYEQYF	TGCGCCAGCAGCTTGGAGGCTAGCGGGAGCAAATGGTACGAGCAGTACTTC
TRBD1	.	TRBJ2-7	TRBV19	CASTPSGTGTYEQYF	TGTGCCAGTACCCCTTCCGGGACAGGAACCTACGAGCAGTACTTC
TRBD1	few	TRBJ1-1	TRBV5-5	CASSRQTGDPEAFF	TGTGCCAGCAGCCGTCAGACAGGGGACCCTGAAGCTTTCTTT
.	.	TRBJ2-7	TRBV28	CASTIRGGEQYF	TGTGCCAGCACCATAAGAGGGGGAGAGCAGTACTTC
.	few	TRBJ2-3	TRBV6-5	CASSYSNRDTQYF	TGTGCCAGCAGTTACTCGAATCGAGATACGCAGTATTTT
.	many	TRBJ2-1	TRBV29-1	CSVGGDEQFF	TGCAGCGTTGGTGGGGATGAGCAGTTCTTC
.	.	TRBJ2-1	TRBV4-1	CASSQLKGTIAYNEQFF	TGCGCCAGCAGCCAACTGAAGGGGACAATCGCCTACAATGAGCAGTTCTTC
TRBD2	many	TRBJ2-1	TRBV4-3	CASSPEAGDNEQFF	TGCGCCAGCAGCCCAGAAGCGGGAGACAATGAGCAGTTCTTC